A single sample gave rise to the 25 T cell receptor beta chains below, sequenced in a study of CD8 T cells in ankylosing spondylitis. Study-wide results and limits: A TCR beta motif of under 10 highly homologous variants seemed to mark ankylosing spondylitis blood.

These receptors have no identified antigens. TCRdb ran MiXCR on the 5' RACE reads and lists one entry per CDR3 protein. Of roughly 490,000 distinct CDR3 sequences in the sample, about 5.4% were seen once. Sequences were obtained from blood, either unsorted or a sorted T cell fraction (not recorded which). The receptors derive from a male donor with ankylosing spondylitis.

This clonotype was detected ten times or more. The rearrangement links TRBV28 to TRBJ2-1, with D maybe TRBD2 (6 bases). CDR3 length equals 12 residues. V was trimmed by 9 bases and J by 3 bases, leaving 9 bases between them. CDR1 and CDR2 from the germline V gene are MDHEN and SYDVKM. The CDR3 sequence: CASLAVYNEQFF. CDR3 in DNA: TGTGCCAGTTTAGCGGTCTACAATGAGCAGTTCTTC. Looking up the rest from reference TRBV28 and TRBJ2-1 gives the full variable domain: DVKVTQSSRYLVKRTGEKVFLECVQDMDHENMFWYRQDPGLGLRLIYFSYDVKMKEKGDIPEGYSVSREKKERFSLILESASTNQTSMYLCASLAVYNEQFFGPGTRLTVL.

There are many counts of this clonotype. CDR3 amino acids: CASSQDRTGKGTEAFF. The DNA of the CDR3 is TGCGCCAGCAGCCAGGACCGGACAGGGAAAGGCACTGAAGCTTTCTTT. This chain connects TRBV4-3 to TRBJ1-1, with 8 bases identical to TRBD1. This CDR3 is built from 16 residues. V was clipped by 3 bases and J by 4 bases; unmatched bases: 10. Per germline, CDR1 LGHNA and CDR2 YSLEER.

This clonotype showed up many times. V and J are TRBV28 and TRBJ2-1, with 12 nucleotides matching TRBD2. The CDR3 spans 17 residues. Germline trimming cut 5 bases from V and 6 bases from J; bases unmatched to any gene: 11. Germline V gives CDR1 MDHEN, CDR2 SYDVKM. CDR3 sequence: CASSPPGLAGWSNEQFF. The DNA for the CDR3 is TGTGCCAGCAGTCCCCCGGGACTAGCGGGTTGGTCCAATGAGCAGTTCTTC.

This clonotype was recorded at least ten times. CDR3 residues: CASSVWDRNTEAFF. The CDR3 coding sequence is TGTGCCAGCAGCGTCTGGGACAGGAACACTGAAGCTTTCTTT. The gene calls are TRBV9 and TRBJ1-1; 7 bases match TRBD1. Per germline, CDR1 SGDLS and CDR2 YYNGEE. The junction had 2 bases not matched to a gene; V was cut back by 2 bases and J by 1 base. The CDR3 is 14 amino acids.

Many counts were recorded for this clonotype. The chain uses TRBV4-3 and TRBJ1-1, with no clear D. CDR3 length equals 14 residues. The V end lost 2 bases, the J end lost 1 base, and 8 bases lay between the germline ends. Germline CDR1 reads LGHNA; CDR2 reads YSLEER. The CDR3 bases are TGCGCCAGCAGCCAAAGGTTCGGGAACACTGAAGCTTTCTTT. It encodes CASSQRFGNTEAFF.

This clonotype occurred many times. The V call is TRBV12-3 or TRBV12-4, the J call TRBJ1-6, with D unresolved. The ends were cut back, 0 bases at V and 7 bases at J, with 10 bases in the middle. This CDR3 is built from 15 residues. The CDR3 DNA reads as TGTGCCAGCAGTTTAGCGGAGGGAGGAAATTCACCCCTCCACTTT. This translates into CASSLAEGGNSPLHF.

The sample holds many counts of this clonotype. The genes are TRBV28 and TRBJ2-7; 7 bases align to TRBD1. The V segment lost 4 bases and the J segment 5 bases; nucleotides outside the gene matches: 2. CDR1 is MDHEN, CDR2 SYDVKM, per germline. The CDR3 is 12 residues long. CDR3 sequence (DNA): TGTGCCAGCAGTTCGACAGGGAACGAGCAGTACTTC. Protein product: CASSSTGNEQYF.

This clonotype was counted between two and nine times. This rearrangement joins TRBV4-3 to TRBJ2-2; TRBD2 matches at 9 bases. This CDR3 comprises 19 residues. CDR1 LGHNA and CDR2 YSLEER come from the germline V gene. Losses at the gene ends were 0 bases for V and 0 bases for J; bases not matched to a gene: 8. The CDR3 reads CASSQELAGGRTNTGELFF. CDR3 DNA: TGCGCCAGCAGCCAAGAATTGGCGGGAGGGCGGACGAACACCGGGGAGCTGTTTTTT.

The chain couples TRBV9 to TRBJ2-1; weak D call: TRBD2 (6 bases). This CDR3 contains 13 residues. V dropped 7 bases and J dropped 10 bases, with 18 bases sitting between them. The V gene's germline CDR1 is SGDLS and CDR2 YYNGEE. Written as DNA, the CDR3 is TGTGCCAGCGGCGGGGACCCCTCTAGGGAGCAGTTCTTC. Its protein is CASGGDPSREQFF.

This clonotype was observed many times. The chain couples TRBV27 to TRBJ1-2; TRBD1 might be the D (5 bases). CDR1 is MNHEY, CDR2 SMNVEV, per germline (reference sequence). This CDR3 is 14 amino acids long. V lost 2 bases and J 0 bases, leaving 7 bases between the germline ends. This chain's CDR3 is CASSLRQSNYGYTF. Here the CDR3 DNA reads TGTGCCAGCAGTTTAAGACAGTCTAACTATGGCTACACCTTC.

This clonotype was seen ten or more times. The chain has TRBV24-1 and TRBJ2-2; TRBD1 is a possible D gene (6 bases). Germline V gene data show CDR1 as KGHDR and CDR2 as SFDVKD. The V end was cut by 5 bases, the J end by 1 base, with 13 bases between. This CDR3 contains 16 residues. This chain's CDR3 is CATSGGPGQNTGELFF. CDR3 bases: TGTGCCACCAGTGGCGGTCCGGGACAGAACACCGGGGAGCTGTTTTTT.

This clonotype was found many times. The chain couples TRBV4-2 to TRBJ1-6; D is perhaps TRBD1 (5 bases). The CDR3 contains 16 residues. CDR1 and CDR2 from the germline V gene are LGHNA and YNFKEQ. Trimming stripped 8 bases from V and 8 bases from J, with 22 bases between. The DNA of the CDR3 is TGTGCCAGCGACCGGGGACTGAGTGGGTCCGATTCACCCCTCCACTTT. Residues: CASDRGLSGSDSPLHF.

This rearrangement joins TRBV6-1 to TRBJ2-1, with a possible D match to TRBD2 (5 bases). Per germline, CDR1 MNHNS and CDR2 SASEGT. This CDR3 comprises 14 residues. Deletions cut 8 bases from V and 8 bases from J, with 19 bases between. For the CDR3, the DNA is TGTGCCAGCGGGTTGGCGGGCCTTTTGGATGAGCAGTTCTTC. It encodes CASGLAGLLDEQFF.

This clonotype was detected many times. In DNA, the CDR3 is TGCAGTGTTACGGGCTCCAATCAGCCCCAGCATTTT. Encoded protein: CSVTGSNQPQHF. V is TRBV20-1 and J is TRBJ1-5; D remains ambiguous. Germline CDR1 DFQATT, CDR2 SNEGSKA (reference sequence). Trimming shortened V by 7 bases and J by 3 bases, and 10 bases separated the two germline ends. The CDR3 runs to 12 residues.

There are a few counts of this clonotype. The V gene is TRBV15, the J gene TRBJ2-6, with 7 bases fitting TRBD2. There are 17 residues in the CDR3. Germline assignment: CDR1 LNHNV and CDR2 YYDKDF (reference sequence). The junction had 6 bases not matched to a gene; V was cut back by 3 bases and J by 1 base. This CDR3 reads CATSSPEGGSGANVLTF. For the CDR3, the DNA is TGTGCCACCAGCAGCCCCGAGGGAGGGTCTGGGGCCAACGTCCTGACTTTC.

There are many counts of this clonotype. The chain combines TRBV7-6 with TRBJ2-7; tentatively, D is TRBD2 (5 bases). Germline V gene lookup returns CDR1 SGHVS and CDR2 FNYEAQ. The V and J ends lost 5 bases and 1 base respectively, with 15 bases between them. The CDR3 loop spans 15 amino acids. DNA of the CDR3: TGTGCCAGCAGCCAATCGCCTAGCCAGTCCTACGAGCAGTACTTC. It yields the protein CASSQSPSQSYEQYF.

This clonotype was counted at least ten times. The V call is TRBV5-1, the J call TRBJ2-5; 7 nucleotides line up with TRBD2. Germline CDR1 reads SGHRS; CDR2 reads YFSETQ. Trimming cost V 1 base and J 5 bases; bases outside gene matches: 8. The CDR3 has 15 amino acids. The CDR3 region has the DNA TGCGCCAGCAGCTTGCTATGGCGGGAGCGGGAGACCCAGTACTTC. Its translation: CASSLLWRERETQYF.

This clonotype was counted ten times or more. This chain connects TRBV29-1 to TRBJ2-1; D is uncertain. The V end lost 4 bases, the J end lost 8 bases, and 21 bases lay between the germline ends. This CDR3 comprises 15 residues. The germline CDR1 and CDR2 sequences are SQVTM and ANQGSEA. This chain's CDR3 is CSVAPRAAVRDEQFF. The CDR3 region has the DNA TGCAGCGTTGCCCCTCGGGCGGCAGTAAGAGATGAGCAGTTCTTC.

This clonotype was recorded at least ten times. The chain has TRBV4-2 and TRBJ1-3, with D maybe TRBD1 (5 bases). The CDR3 runs to 16 residues. V dropped 4 bases and J dropped 2 bases, with 15 bases sitting between them. Germline CDR1 LGHNA, CDR2 YNFKEQ. The CDR3 nucleotides read TGTGCCAGCAGCCTACTCCAGACAGAGACTGGAAACACCATATATTTT. This codes for CASSLLQTETGNTIYF.

Notes on this clonotype: With a much larger clone just one base away, this may be a read error. The chain uses TRBV7-8 and TRBJ2-2; 12 bases are a match to TRBD1. CDR3 size: 18 residues. Germline CDR1 is SGHVS and CDR2 is FQNEAQ. After removal of 5 bases from V and 0 bases from J, the junction contained 7 bases not matched to a gene. CDR3 sequence (DNA): TGTGCCAGCAGCCTCCGGGACAGGGGGCAAGCGAACACCGGGGAGCTGTTTTTT. Translated, it gives CASSLRDRGQANTGELFF.

This chain links TRBV19 with TRBJ2-1; maybe TRBD2 (5 bases). CDR1 is LNHDA and CDR2 is SQIVND in the germline V gene (reference sequence). The CDR3 covers 15 residues. V lost 0 bases to trimming and J lost 7 bases, with 13 bases between them. The CDR3 here is CASSIDSLAGNEQFF. CDR3 coding DNA: TGTGCCAGTAGTATAGATAGTCTAGCTGGGAATGAGCAGTTCTTC.

This clonotype was counted many times. V and J are TRBV5-1 and TRBJ1-5, with a weak D call TRBD1 (6 bases). CDR1 is SGHRS and CDR2 is YFSETQ in the germline V gene. The CDR3 extends over 14 amino acids. The V end lost 2 bases, the J end lost 4 bases, and 10 bases lay between the germline ends. CDR3 amino acids: CASSFSGENQPQHF. CDR3 sequence (DNA): TGCGCCAGCAGCTTTTCAGGGGAAAATCAGCCCCAGCATTTT.

The chain carries TRBV2 and TRBJ2-6, with D tentatively TRBD2 (6 bases). The ends were cut back, 7 bases at V and 3 bases at J, with 10 bases in the middle. The CDR3 is 14 residues long. The germline CDR1 and CDR2 sequences are SNHLY and FYNNEI. CDR3 DNA: TGTGCCAGCATTACGGGGGTTGGGGCCAACGTCCTGACTTTC. Its protein is CASITGVGANVLTF.

This clonotype was observed at least ten times. As DNA, the CDR3 is TGTGCCAGCTCACCCGGCAGGGACAGGAGAGAAAAACTGTTTTTT. Residues: CASSPGRDRREKLFF. The chain is built from TRBV18 and TRBJ1-4, with 8 positions matching TRBD1. V lost 3 bases and J lost 8; bases outside the gene matches: 8. This CDR3 contains 15 residues. The germline V gene has CDR1 KGHSH and CDR2 LQKENI.

This chain uses TRBV5-1 with TRBJ2-2; 12 bases align to TRBD1. The CDR3 is made up of 17 amino acids. V shed 3 bases and J 0 bases; nucleotides not matched to a gene: 3. CDR1 is SGHRS and CDR2 is YFSETQ in the germline V gene. The CDR3 DNA reads TGCGCCAGCAGCTGGGGGACAGGGGGCGCGAACACCGGGGAGCTGTTTTTT. The encoded protein is CASSWGTGGANTGELFF.